One sample yielded the 10 T cell receptor beta chains listed below, sequenced in a study of glioma-infiltrating T cells. The iRepertoire nested amplicon-rescue multiplex PCR amplified TCR alpha and beta CDR3s from RNA. TCRdb independently ran MiXCR on the multiplex PCR reads; one entry per CDR3 protein. The sample has over 120,000 distinct CDR3 sequences, approximately 39% seen once. The specimen sequenced was glioma tissue, nonneoplastic brain tissue, or PBMCs (not recorded which). The receptors here all came from a human donor with low-grade glioma or glioblastoma, undergoing nonglioma brain surgery, or in good health (not recorded which).

V usage is TRBV7-2 and J usage is TRBJ1-1, with no clear D. V shed 2 bases and J shed 7 bases, with 17 bases lying between them. This CDR3 has 15 amino acids. CDR1 is SGHTA and CDR2 is FQGNSA in the germline V gene. CDR3 loop: CASSLNLVGSVEAFF. CDR3 DNA sequence: TGTGCCAGCAGCTTAAATTTGGTGGGCAGCGTTGAAGCTTTCTTT.

This clonotype was picked up a small number of times. At one boundary the junction diverges from the germline segment, which might be a read error. This chain uses TRBV7-2 with TRBJ2-2; D gene uncertain. Germline values: CDR1 SGHTA, CDR2 FQGNSA. The CDR3 has 12 residues. The CDR3 loop reads CARRLLTGELFF. CDR3 sequence (DNA): TGTGCCCGCAGGCTCCTCACCGGGGAGCTGTTTTTT. Looking up the rest from reference TRBV7-2 and TRBJ2-2 gives the full variable domain: GAGVSQSPSNKVTEKGKDVELRCDPISGHTALYWYRQSLGQGLEFLIYFQGNSAPDKSGLPSDRFSAERTGGSVSTLTIQRTQQEDSAVYLCARRLLTGELFFGEGSRLTVL.

Only a few counts were recorded for this clonotype. CDR3 sequence: CSAAGTSGTRYLNEQFF. As DNA, the CDR3 is TGCAGTGCTGCAGGGACTAGCGGGACCAGGTATCTCAATGAGCAGTTCTTC. This chain links TRBV20-1 with TRBJ2-1; 13 nucleotides agree with TRBD2. The CDR3 consists of 17 residues. V dropped 5 bases and J dropped 6; count of bases not matched to a gene: 13. CDR1 DFQATT and CDR2 SNEGSKA come from the germline V gene (reference sequence).

This clonotype was detected only a few times. This chain links TRBV20-1 with TRBJ1-2; 9 nucleotides line up with TRBD1. This CDR3 has 15 residues. Trimming took 3 bases from V and 4 from J; bases not matched to a gene: 9. Germline V CDR1 and CDR2: DFQATT, SNEGSKA (reference sequence). The CDR3 DNA follows: TGCAGTGCTAGCAGGACAGGGGTTGGAGGCTATGGCTACACCTTC. Protein: CSASRTGVGGYGYTF.

This clonotype was seen only a few times. CDR3 sequence: CSARDSTSGTYNEQFF. The CDR3 nucleotides are TGCAGTGCTAGAGATTCGACTAGCGGAACCTACAATGAGCAGTTCTTC. V is TRBV20-1 and J is TRBJ2-1, with 9 positions matching TRBD2. J lost 2 bases, V lost 0 bases, and 5 bases had no gene match. CDR1 DFQATT and CDR2 SNEGSKA come from the germline V gene (reference sequence). This CDR3 region has 16 residues.

The rearrangement joins TRBV27 to TRBJ2-5; tentatively, D is TRBD1 (5 bases). Germline CDR1 reads MNHEY; CDR2 reads SMNVEV (reference sequence). V lost 6 bases and J 2 bases, leaving 16 bases between the germline ends. The CDR3 loop spans 15 amino acids. The CDR3 spells CASSRTRTPQETQYF. CDR3 in DNA: TGTGCCAGCAGCCGAACCAGGACACCACAAGAGACCCAGTACTTC.

V and J are TRBV18 and TRBJ2-5; D unclear. The length of the CDR3 is 13 residues. Trimming removed 6 bases from V and 5 bases from J, with 13 bases in between. Germline V CDR1 and CDR2: KGHSH, LQKENI. The CDR3 sequence is CASSPGRSETQYF. Here the CDR3 DNA reads TGTGCCAGCTCGCCAGGTCGGTCTGAGACCCAGTACTTC.

This clonotype was counted only a few times. The chain couples TRBV6-5 to TRBJ2-7; TRBD2 might be the D (6 bases). The CDR3 contains 15 residues. In germline, CDR1 is MNHEY, CDR2 SVGAGI. Trimming removed 2 bases at V and 2 bases at J, with 13 bases between. The CDR3 DNA follows: TGTGCCAGCAGTTACGGGGGGACTCTCGCCTACGAGCAGTACTTC. Translation: CASSYGGTLAYEQYF.

The J gene is TRBJ2-1, the V gene TRBV6-5; 8 bases match TRBD1. Germline values: CDR1 MNHEY, CDR2 SVGAGI. Losses at the gene ends were 5 bases for V and 4 bases for J; bases not matched to a gene: 4. The CDR3 is 14 residues long. CDR3 DNA: TGTGCCAGCAGTGAGGGACAGGATTACAATGAGCAGTTCTTC. The encoded protein is CASSEGQDYNEQFF.

This clonotype appeared a few times. The chain joins TRBV20-1 to TRBJ2-7; D remains unclear. This CDR3 has 13 amino acids. Germline V gene lookup returns CDR1 DFQATT and CDR2 SNEGSKA (reference sequence). Trimming removed 7 bases at V and 3 bases at J, with 16 bases between. The CDR3 loop is CSVEGQAYYEQYF. The CDR3 DNA reads as TGCAGTGTCGAAGGCCAGGCTTACTACGAGCAGTACTTC.